This T cell receptor beta chain was profiled in a study of human T cells and chemical hapten exposure. General study points: Versus controls, expanded TCRs had significantly more large CDR3 similarity clusters.

There are many counts of this clonotype. The antigen is undetermined. V was shortened by 0 bases and J by 3 bases, with 10 bases between the two germline ends. The V gene's germline CDR1 is SGHKS and CDR2 YYEKEE (reference sequence). The CDR3 is made up of 15 amino acids. TCRdb analysed the RACE reads with MiXCR anew, one entry per CDR3 protein. In the table there are some 38,000 distinct CDR3 sequences, less than 8.5% of which are singletons. As for time point: pre-sensitization, week 0. Noted treatment: therapeutic diphenylcyclopropenone sensitization with weekly scalp DPC. The TCR was taken from a woman aged 45 to 65 with alopecia areata. Some clones in this sample may be carry-over from other donors' samples. This chain joins TRBV5-5 and TRBJ2-1; D not resolved. The source material was whole blood, sampled in connection with sensitization to the hapten diphenylcyclopropenone (DPC). The CDR3: CASSLEADVYNEQFF. In DNA, the CDR3 is TGTGCCAGCAGCTTGGAGGCGGACGTCTACAATGAGCAGTTCTTC.